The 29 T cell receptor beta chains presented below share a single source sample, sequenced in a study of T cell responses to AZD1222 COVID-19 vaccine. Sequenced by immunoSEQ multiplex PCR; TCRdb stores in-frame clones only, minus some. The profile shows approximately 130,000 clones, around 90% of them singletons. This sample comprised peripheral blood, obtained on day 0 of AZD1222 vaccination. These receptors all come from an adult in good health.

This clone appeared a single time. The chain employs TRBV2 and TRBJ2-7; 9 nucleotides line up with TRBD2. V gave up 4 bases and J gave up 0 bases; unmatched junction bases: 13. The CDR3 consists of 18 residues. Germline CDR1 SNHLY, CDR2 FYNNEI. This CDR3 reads CASSGSREGPYFSYEQYF. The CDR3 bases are TGTGCCAGCAGTGGTTCGCGGGAGGGACCCTATTTCTCCTACGAGCAGTACTTC.

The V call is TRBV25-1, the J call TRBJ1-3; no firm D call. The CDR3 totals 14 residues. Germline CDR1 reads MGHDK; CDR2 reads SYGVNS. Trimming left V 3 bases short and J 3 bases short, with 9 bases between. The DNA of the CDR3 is TGTGCCAGCAGTGACTACGCAGATGGAAACACCATATATTTT. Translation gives CASSDYADGNTIYF.

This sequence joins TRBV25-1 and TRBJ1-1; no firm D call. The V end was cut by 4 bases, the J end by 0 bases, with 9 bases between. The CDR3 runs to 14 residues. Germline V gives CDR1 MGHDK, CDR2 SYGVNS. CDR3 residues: CASSVTELNTEAFF. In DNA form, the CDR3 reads TGTGCCAGCAGTGTAACTGAGTTGAACACTGAAGCTTTCTTT.

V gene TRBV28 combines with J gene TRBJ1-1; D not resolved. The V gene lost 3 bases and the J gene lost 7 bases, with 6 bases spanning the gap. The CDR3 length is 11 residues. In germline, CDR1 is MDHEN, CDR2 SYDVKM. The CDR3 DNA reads TGTGCCAGCAGTTTTGGGGTTGAAGCTTTCTTT. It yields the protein CASSFGVEAFF.

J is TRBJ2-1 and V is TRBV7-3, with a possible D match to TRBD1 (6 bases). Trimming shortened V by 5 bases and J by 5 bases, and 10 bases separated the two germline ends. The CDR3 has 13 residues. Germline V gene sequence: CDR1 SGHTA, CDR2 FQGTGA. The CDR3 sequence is CASSQGGDNEQFF. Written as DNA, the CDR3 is TGTGCCAGCAGCCAAGGGGGTGACAATGAGCAGTTCTTC.

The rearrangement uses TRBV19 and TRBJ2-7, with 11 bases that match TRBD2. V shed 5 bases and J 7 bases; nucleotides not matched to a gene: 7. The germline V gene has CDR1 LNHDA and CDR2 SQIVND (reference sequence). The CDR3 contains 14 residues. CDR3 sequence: CASSWASGRREQYF. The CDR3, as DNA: TGTGCCAGTAGTTGGGCTAGCGGGAGGCGAGAGCAGTACTTC.

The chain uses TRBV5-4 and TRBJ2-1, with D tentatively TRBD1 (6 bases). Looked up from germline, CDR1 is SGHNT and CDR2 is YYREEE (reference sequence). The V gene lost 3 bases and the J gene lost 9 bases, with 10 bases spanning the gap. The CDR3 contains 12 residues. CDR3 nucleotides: TGTGCCAGCAGCTCAGGGGACCGTGAGCAGTTCTTC. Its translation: CASSSGDREQFF.

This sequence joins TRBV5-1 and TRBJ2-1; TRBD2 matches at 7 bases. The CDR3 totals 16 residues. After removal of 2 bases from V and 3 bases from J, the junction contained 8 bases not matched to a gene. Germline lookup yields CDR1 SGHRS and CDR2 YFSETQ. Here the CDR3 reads CASSFGFGGGYNEQFF. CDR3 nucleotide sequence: TGCGCCAGCAGCTTTGGTTTTGGCGGGGGCTACAATGAGCAGTTCTTC.

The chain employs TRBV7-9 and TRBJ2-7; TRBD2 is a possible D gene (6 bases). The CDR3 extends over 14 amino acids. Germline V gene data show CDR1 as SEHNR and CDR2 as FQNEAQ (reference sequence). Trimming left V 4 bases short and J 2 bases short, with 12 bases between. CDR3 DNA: TGTGCCAGCAGCTCAGCAGGGAGGACCTACGAGCAGTACTTC. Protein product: CASSSAGRTYEQYF.

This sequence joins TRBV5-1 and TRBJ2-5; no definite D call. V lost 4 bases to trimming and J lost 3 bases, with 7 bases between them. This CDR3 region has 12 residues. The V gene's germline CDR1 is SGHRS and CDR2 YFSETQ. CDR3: CASSLGKETQYF. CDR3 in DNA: TGCGCCAGCAGCCTAGGAAAAGAGACCCAGTACTTC.

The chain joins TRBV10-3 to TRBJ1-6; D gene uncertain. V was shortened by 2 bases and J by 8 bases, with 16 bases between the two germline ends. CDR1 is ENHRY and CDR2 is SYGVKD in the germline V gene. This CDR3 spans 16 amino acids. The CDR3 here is CAISEPPRTWDSPLHF. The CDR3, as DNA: TGTGCCATCAGTGAGCCCCCCAGAACCTGGGATTCACCCCTCCACTTT.

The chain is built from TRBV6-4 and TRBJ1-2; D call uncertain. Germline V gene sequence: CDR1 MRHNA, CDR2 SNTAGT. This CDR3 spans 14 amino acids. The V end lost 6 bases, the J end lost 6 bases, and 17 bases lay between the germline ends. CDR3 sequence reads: CASRPPQGYHGYTF. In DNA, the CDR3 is TGTGCCAGCAGACCTCCACAAGGCTACCATGGCTACACCTTC.

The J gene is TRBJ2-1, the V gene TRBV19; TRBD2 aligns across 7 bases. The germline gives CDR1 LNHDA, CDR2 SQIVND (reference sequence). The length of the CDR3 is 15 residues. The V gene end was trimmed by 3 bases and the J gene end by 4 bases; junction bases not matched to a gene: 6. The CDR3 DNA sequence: TGTGCCAGTAGTATCGGGGGGACCCTGTACAATGAGCAGTTCTTC. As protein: CASSIGGTLYNEQFF. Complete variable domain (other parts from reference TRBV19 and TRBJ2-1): DGGITQSPKYLFRKEGQNVTLSCEQNLNHDAMYWYRQDPGQGLRLIYYSQIVNDFQKGDIAEGYSVSREKKESFPLTVTSAQKNPTAFYLCASSIGGTLYNEQFFGPGTRLTVL.

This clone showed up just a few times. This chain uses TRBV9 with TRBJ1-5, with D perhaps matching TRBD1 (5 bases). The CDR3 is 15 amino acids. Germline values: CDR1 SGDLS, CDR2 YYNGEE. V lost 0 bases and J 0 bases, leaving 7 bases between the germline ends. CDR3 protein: CASSVVGDSNQPQHF. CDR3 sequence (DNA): TGTGCCAGCAGCGTAGTGGGGGATAGCAATCAGCCCCAGCATTTT.

Here the CDR3 reads CASSTQNPGPLDTEAFF. In nucleotides, the CDR3 is TGTGCCAGTAGTACTCAAAACCCGGGGCCCCTCGACACTGAAGCTTTCTTT. The rearrangement joins TRBV19 to TRBJ1-1, with D perhaps TRBD1 (5 bases). The CDR3 runs to 17 residues. Trimming removed 4 bases from V and 3 bases from J, with 21 bases in between. Looked up from germline, CDR1 is LNHDA and CDR2 is SQIVND (reference sequence).

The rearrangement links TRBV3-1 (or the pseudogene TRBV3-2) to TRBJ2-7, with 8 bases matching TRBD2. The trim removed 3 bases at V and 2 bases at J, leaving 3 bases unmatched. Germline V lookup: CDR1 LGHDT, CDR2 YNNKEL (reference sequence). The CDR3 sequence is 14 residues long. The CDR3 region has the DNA TGTGCCAGCAGCCATGCGGGGGGAACCTACGAGCAGTACTTC. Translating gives CASSHAGGTYEQYF.

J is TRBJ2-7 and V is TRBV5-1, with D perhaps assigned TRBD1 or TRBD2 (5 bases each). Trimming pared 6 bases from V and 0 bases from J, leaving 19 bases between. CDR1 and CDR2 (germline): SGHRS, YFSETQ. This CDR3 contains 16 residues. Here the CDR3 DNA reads TGCGCCAGCAACCACCACGGGGCAGCGTACTCCTACGAGCAGTACTTC. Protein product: CASNHHGAAYSYEQYF.

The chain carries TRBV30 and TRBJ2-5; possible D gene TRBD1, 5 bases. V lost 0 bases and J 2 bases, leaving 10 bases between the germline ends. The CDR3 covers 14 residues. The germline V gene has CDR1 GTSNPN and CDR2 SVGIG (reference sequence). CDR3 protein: CAWSVGAVQETQYF. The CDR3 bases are TGTGCCTGGAGTGTAGGGGCAGTTCAAGAGACCCAGTACTTC.

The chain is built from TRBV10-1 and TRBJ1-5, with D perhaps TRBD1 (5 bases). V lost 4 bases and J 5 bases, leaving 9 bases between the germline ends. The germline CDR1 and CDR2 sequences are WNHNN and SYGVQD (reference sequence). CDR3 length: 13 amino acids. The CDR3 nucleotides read TGCGCCAGCAGTGTGGGCAGGGATCAGCCCCAGCATTTT. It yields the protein CASSVGRDQPQHF.

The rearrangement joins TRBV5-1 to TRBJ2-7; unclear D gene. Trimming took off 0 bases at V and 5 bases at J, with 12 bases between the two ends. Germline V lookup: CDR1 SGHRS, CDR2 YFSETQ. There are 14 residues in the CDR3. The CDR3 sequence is CASSLEGRSDEQYF. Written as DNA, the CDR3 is TGCGCCAGCAGCTTGGAGGGCAGGTCGGACGAGCAGTACTTC.

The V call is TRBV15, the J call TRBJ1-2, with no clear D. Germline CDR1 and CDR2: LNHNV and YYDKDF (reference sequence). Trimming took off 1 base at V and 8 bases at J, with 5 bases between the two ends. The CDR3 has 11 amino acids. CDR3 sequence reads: CATSRGYGYTF. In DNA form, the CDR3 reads TGTGCCACCAGCAGAGGCTACGGCTACACCTTC.

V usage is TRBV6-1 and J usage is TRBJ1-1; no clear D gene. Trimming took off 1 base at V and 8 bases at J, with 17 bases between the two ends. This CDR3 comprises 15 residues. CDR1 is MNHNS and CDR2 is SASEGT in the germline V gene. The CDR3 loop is CASSEVVLMQKEAFF. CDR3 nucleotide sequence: TGTGCCAGCAGTGAAGTCGTATTGATGCAGAAAGAAGCTTTCTTT.

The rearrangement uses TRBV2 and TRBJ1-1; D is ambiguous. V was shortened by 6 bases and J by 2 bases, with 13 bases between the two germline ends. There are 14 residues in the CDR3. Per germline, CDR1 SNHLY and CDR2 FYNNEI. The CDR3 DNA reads TGTGCCAGCAGGCTCGCAGTACCCAACACTGAAGCTTTCTTT. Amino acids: CASRLAVPNTEAFF.

The CDR3 sequence is CASSNKGGTKGGKGGRLPEAFF. The CDR3 region has the DNA TGTGCCAGCAGCAATAAAGGAGGGACAAAGGGGGGAAAGGGAGGGCGACTCCCCGAAGCTTTCTTT. The chain employs TRBV21-1 and TRBJ1-1. TRBV21-1 is a pseudogene locus. CDR3 length equals 22 residues.

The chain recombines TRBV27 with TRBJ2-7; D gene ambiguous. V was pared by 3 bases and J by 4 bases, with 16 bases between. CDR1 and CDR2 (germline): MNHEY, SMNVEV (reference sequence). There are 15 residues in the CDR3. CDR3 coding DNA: TGTGCCAGCAGTTTCGAAGGTGGCTACAGTTACGAGCAGTACTTC. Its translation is CASSFEGGYSYEQYF.

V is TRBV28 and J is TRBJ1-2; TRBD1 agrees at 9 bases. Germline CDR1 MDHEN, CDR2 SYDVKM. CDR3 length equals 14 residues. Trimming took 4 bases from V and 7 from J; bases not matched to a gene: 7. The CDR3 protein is CASSSARTGAGYTF. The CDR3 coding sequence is TGTGCCAGCAGTTCCGCAAGGACAGGGGCTGGCTACACCTTC.

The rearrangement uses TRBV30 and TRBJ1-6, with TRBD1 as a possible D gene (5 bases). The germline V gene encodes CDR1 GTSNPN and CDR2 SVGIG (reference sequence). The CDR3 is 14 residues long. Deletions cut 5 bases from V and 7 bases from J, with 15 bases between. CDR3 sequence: CAWEYGTSNSPLHF. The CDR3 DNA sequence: TGTGCCTGGGAGTACGGGACGTCGAATTCACCCCTCCACTTT.

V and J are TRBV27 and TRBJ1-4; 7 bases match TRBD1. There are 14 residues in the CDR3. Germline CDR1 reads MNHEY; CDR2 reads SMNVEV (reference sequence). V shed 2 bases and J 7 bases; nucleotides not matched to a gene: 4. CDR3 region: CASSLGRGLEKLFF. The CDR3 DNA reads TGTGCCAGCAGTTTAGGGAGGGGGCTTGAAAAACTGTTTTTT. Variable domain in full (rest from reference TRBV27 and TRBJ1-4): EAQVTQNPRYLITVTGKKLTVTCSQNMNHEYMSWYRQDPGLGLRQIYYSMNVEVTDKGDVPEGYKVSRKEKRNFPLILESPSPNQTSLYFCASSLGRGLEKLFFGSGTQLSVL.

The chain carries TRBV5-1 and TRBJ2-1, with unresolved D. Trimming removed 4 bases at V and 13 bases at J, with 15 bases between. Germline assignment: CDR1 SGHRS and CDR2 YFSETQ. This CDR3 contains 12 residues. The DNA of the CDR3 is TGCGCCAGCAGCCTCCTGGACGGTGAACAGTTCTTC. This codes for CASSLLDGEQFF. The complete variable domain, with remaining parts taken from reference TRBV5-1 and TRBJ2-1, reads KAGVTQTPRYLIKTRGQQVTLSCSPISGHRSVSWYQQTPGQGLQFLFEYFSETQRNKGNFPGRFSGRQFSNSRSEMNVSTLELGDSALYLCASSLLDGEQFFGPGTRLTVL.